This paragraph covers one T cell receptor (beta chain) sequence. The germline V and J ends were trimmed by 1 base and 4 bases, with 11 bases remaining between them. The germline gives CDR1 SEHNR, CDR2 FQNEAQ (reference sequence). The CDR3 consists of 15 residues. This record belongs to a study of T cell changes during pregnancy in multiple sclerosis. TCRdb keeps only in-frame clones here, not all; method: immunoSEQ multiplex PCR. Here the sample spans 80,000 to 100,000 clones, 75% to 95% being singletons. The sequence derives from a female donor in good health, enrolled as a control in a pregnancy study. This specimen was peripheral blood, taken after pregnancy. The rearrangement uses TRBV7-9 and TRBJ1-5, with D uncertain. The CDR3 spells CASSLDNSRNQPQHF. In DNA form, the CDR3 reads TGTGCCAGCAGCTTAGACAACAGCCGAAATCAGCCCCAGCATTTT.